The 14 T cell receptor beta chains below were found in one sample sequenced in a study of identical twins. TCRdb used MiXCR to reprocess the 5' RACE reads, holding one entry per CDR3 protein. Among 1.5 million to 2 million distinct CDR3 sequences listed, about 32% were seen once. Sequences were obtained from cord blood. Receptor source: a newborn girl in good health.

In this sample, this clonotype turned up once. V is TRBV27 and J is TRBJ1-1; no firm D call. CDR1 is MNHEY and CDR2 is SMNVEV in the germline V gene (reference sequence). V dropped 3 bases and J dropped 8 bases, with 16 bases sitting between them. CDR3 size: 14 residues. Here the CDR3 reads CASSFLTSPGEAFF. As DNA, the CDR3 is TGTGCCAGCAGTTTTTTAACATCCCCCGGGGAAGCTTTCTTT.

The CDR3 protein is CASSLRRLAGGSTDTQYF. The CDR3, as DNA: TGTGCCAGCAGCTTAAGAAGACTAGCGGGAGGAAGCACAGATACGCAGTATTTT. The chain recombines TRBV7-2 with TRBJ2-3, with TRBD2 matching 13 bases. The CDR3 spans 18 residues. The junction had 5 bases not matched to a gene; V was cut back by 2 bases and J by 0 bases. Germline loops: CDR1 SGHTA, CDR2 FQGNSA. The full variable domain, rest sourced from reference TRBV7-2 and TRBJ2-3, is GAGVSQSPSNKVTEKGKDVELRCDPISGHTALYWYRQSLGQGLEFLIYFQGNSAPDKSGLPSDRFSAERTGGSVSTLTIQRTQQEDSAVYLCASSLRRLAGGSTDTQYFGPGTRLTVL.

This clonotype was recorded only once. This chain connects TRBV20-1 to TRBJ1-5; 7 bases are a match to TRBD1. This CDR3 contains 14 residues. Losses at the gene ends were 2 bases for V and 3 bases for J; bases not matched to a gene: 4. CDR1 DFQATT and CDR2 SNEGSKA come from the germline V gene (reference sequence). The CDR3 DNA reads TGCAGTGCTAGATCACAGGGGAACAATCAGCCCCAGCATTTT. Amino acid sequence: CSARSQGNNQPQHF.

The genes are TRBV14 and TRBJ2-4; D unclear. The germline V gene has CDR1 SGHDN and CDR2 FVKESK. CDR3 length: 13 residues. Deletions cut 2 bases from V and 9 bases from J, with 11 bases between. The CDR3 coding sequence is TGTGCCAGCAGCCAATCCGGCCCAAGCATTCAGTACTTC. Translation: CASSQSGPSIQYF.

The rearrangement joins TRBV6-1 to TRBJ2-1, with TRBD1 as a possible D gene (6 bases). Matching the DNA end better, TRBJ2-7 makes the J call doubtful. This CDR3 has 15 amino acids. The germline gives CDR1 MNHNS, CDR2 SASEGT. CDR3 residues: CASSEGAGTLYEQYF. The DNA for the CDR3 is TGTGCCAGCAGTGAAGGGGCAGGGACACTCTACGAGCAGTACTTC.

This clonotype was seen a handful of times. V gene TRBV9 combines with J gene TRBJ2-1; 7 positions agree with TRBD2. The germline V gene encodes CDR1 SGDLS and CDR2 YYNGEE. Germline trimming cut 4 bases from V and 4 bases from J; bases unmatched to any gene: 8. This CDR3 comprises 15 residues. This CDR3 is CASSTSETLYNEQFF. The CDR3 DNA sequence: TGTGCCAGCAGCACTAGCGAGACGCTATACAATGAGCAGTTCTTC.

This clonotype was observed a few times. The V call is TRBV5-1, the J call TRBJ1-2; tentatively, D is TRBD1 (5 bases). The V gene lost 7 bases and the J gene lost 10 bases, with 23 bases spanning the gap. The CDR3 consists of 14 residues. The germline V gene encodes CDR1 SGHRS and CDR2 YFSETQ. Here the CDR3 DNA reads TGCGCCAGCCGGGGCGTGATTGGGGACGAGAACTACACCTTC. Translation gives CASRGVIGDENYTF.

The rearrangement joins TRBV29-1 to TRBJ1-1; tentatively, D is TRBD1 (5 bases). Germline V gene sequence: CDR1 SQVTM, CDR2 ANQGSEA. V shed 3 bases and J shed 0 bases, with 8 bases lying between them. The CDR3 length is 13 residues. The CDR3 DNA sequence: TGCAGCGTTGAGAGACAGCTGAACACTGAAGCTTTCTTT. As protein: CSVERQLNTEAFF.

The gene calls are TRBV28 and TRBJ2-4, with D possibly TRBD1 on 5 matching bases. This CDR3 region has 13 residues. Germline CDR1 reads MDHEN; CDR2 reads SYDVKM. V lost 3 bases to trimming and J lost 4 bases, with 7 bases between them. The CDR3 DNA follows: TGTGCCAGCAGTTTCCCAGGGAAAAACATTCAGTACTTC. It yields the protein CASSFPGKNIQYF.

The J gene is TRBJ1-2, the V gene TRBV5-1, with 9 nucleotides matching TRBD1. V was pared by 4 bases and J by 5 bases, with 9 bases of the junction left unmatched. CDR1 and CDR2 from the germline V gene are SGHRS and YFSETQ. This CDR3 comprises 15 residues. For the CDR3, the DNA is TGCGCCAGCAGCGCCGCCACAGGGGGCGGTTATGGCTACACCTTC. Its protein is CASSAATGGGYGYTF.

The rearrangement links TRBV12-3 or TRBV12-4 to TRBJ2-1; TRBD2 matches at 12 bases. This CDR3 contains 15 residues. Trimming removed 6 bases from V and 7 bases from J; junction bases left unmatched: 7. The CDR3 bases are TGTGCCAGCAGACCGACTAGCGGGAGAGAGAATGAGCAGTTCTTC. This gives the protein CASRPTSGRENEQFF.

This clonotype occurred a few times. The gene calls are TRBV5-6 and TRBJ1-2; D perhaps matches TRBD1 (5 bases). This CDR3 spans 15 amino acids. The V end lost 0 bases, the J end lost 4 bases, and 13 bases lay between the germline ends. CDR1 SGHDT and CDR2 YYEEEE come from the germline V gene. CDR3: CASSLELLRGYGYTF. In nucleotides, the CDR3 is TGTGCCAGCAGCTTGGAACTCCTGAGGGGCTATGGCTACACCTTC.

V is TRBV9 and J is TRBJ1-2; the D is unclear. The germline gives CDR1 SGDLS, CDR2 YYNGEE. This CDR3 is built from 14 residues. Trimming removed 0 bases from V and 3 bases from J, with 9 bases in between. CDR3 amino acids: CASSVGQAHYGYTF. CDR3 coding DNA: TGTGCCAGCAGCGTAGGTCAGGCCCACTATGGCTACACCTTC.

This clonotype was seen repeatedly, ten times or more. The junction and the germline gene differ at one end; a read error may be behind it. The chain carries TRBV7-9 and TRBJ2-5; D is possibly TRBD1 or TRBD2 (5 bases each). The length of the CDR3 is 14 residues. Germline V gives CDR1 SEHNR, CDR2 FQNEAQ (reference sequence). CDR3 sequence: CASSLVRGRETQYF. The CDR3, as DNA: TGTGCCAGCAGTTTAGTGAGGGGCCGAGAGACCCAGTACTTC.